Below are 8 T cell receptor beta chains sequenced from a single sample in a study of cytomegalovirus exposure and HLA in healthy donors. PCR employed 60 Vbeta and 13 Jbeta primers. Using immunoSEQ multiplex PCR, the repertoire was profiled, and TCRdb retains in-frame clones only, with some absent. In the table there are more than 95,000 clones, roughly a sixth of which are singletons. Source material: PBMCs. The source of these receptors is a female donor in good health and CMV-seropositive.

The rearrangement joins TRBV9 to TRBJ2-2; D unresolved. This CDR3 has 13 residues. Germline V gene sequence: CDR1 SGDLS, CDR2 YYNGEE. Deletions cut 4 bases from V and 5 bases from J, with 9 bases between. CDR3 sequence: CASSPTGTGELFF. The CDR3 DNA reads TGTGCCAGCAGCCCTACCGGGACCGGGGAGCTGTTTTTT. Together with reference TRBV9 and TRBJ2-2, the CDR3 gives the full variable domain: DSGVTQTPKHLITATGQRVTLRCSPRSGDLSVYWYQQSLDQGLQFLIQYYNGEERAKGNILERFSAQQFPDLHSELNLSSLELGDSALYFCASSPTGTGELFFGEGSRLTVL.

The chain links TRBV5-1 to TRBJ1-1; 10 nucleotides line up with TRBD1. The trim removed 3 bases at V and 3 bases at J, leaving 5 bases unmatched. The CDR3 totals 15 residues. CDR1 is SGHRS and CDR2 is YFSETQ in the germline V gene. CDR3 nucleotide sequence: TGCGCCAGCAGCTCCCGGGACAGGGGTTACACTGAAGCTTTCTTT. It translates to CASSSRDRGYTEAFF.

This chain uses TRBV29-1 with TRBJ1-4; possible D gene TRBD1, 6 bases. Germline V lookup: CDR1 SQVTM, CDR2 ANQGSEA. V lost 0 bases and J 7 bases, leaving 18 bases between the germline ends. This CDR3 is built from 16 residues. The CDR3 bases are TGCAGCGTTGAAGATCTCCGGGGGGCGAGTGGTGAAAAACTGTTTTTT. This codes for CSVEDLRGASGEKLFF.

The CDR3: CASSLDTRSGNEQFF. The CDR3 DNA reads TGTGCCAGCAGCTTAGATACGCGTTCGGGCAATGAGCAGTTCTTC. The chain links TRBV11-3 to TRBJ2-1; no clear D. V was shortened by 0 bases and J by 6 bases, with 12 bases between the two germline ends. CDR1 is SGHNT, CDR2 YENEEA, per germline. The CDR3 is 15 residues long.

This rearrangement joins TRBV4-1 to TRBJ2-7; 7 positions match TRBD1. Germline CDR1 and CDR2: MGHRA and YSYEKL. V trimming: 4 bases; J trimming: 3 bases; junction bases outside the gene matches: 3. This CDR3 spans 13 amino acids. The CDR3 sequence is CASSRGQDYEQYF. CDR3 nucleotides: TGCGCCAGCAGCCGAGGACAGGACTACGAGCAGTACTTC.

In this sample, this clone turned up a few times. The chain carries TRBV18 and TRBJ2-5; 10 bases line up with TRBD2. Germline loops: CDR1 KGHSH, CDR2 LQKENI. The trim removed 6 bases at V and 4 bases at J, leaving 11 bases unmatched. The CDR3 consists of 16 residues. CDR3 amino acids: CASSQLAGPSLETQYF. As DNA, the CDR3 is TGTGCCAGCTCTCAACTAGCGGGACCCTCCCTAGAGACCCAGTACTTC.

Notes on this clone: This CDR3 is also generated by other DNA sequences in the sample. The J gene is TRBJ1-4, the V gene TRBV19, with D perhaps TRBD1 (5 bases). The germline CDR1 and CDR2 sequences are LNHDA and SQIVND (reference sequence). The V end lost 5 bases, the J end lost 0 bases, and 7 bases lay between the germline ends. The CDR3 is 14 residues long. The CDR3 DNA follows: TGTGCCAGTAGTGACAGAGCAACTAATGAAAAACTGTTTTTT. This sequence encodes CASSDRATNEKLFF. The full variable domain, with the rest looked up from reference TRBV19 and TRBJ1-4, is DGGITQSPKYLFRKEGQNVTLSCEQNLNHDAMYWYRQDPGQGLRLIYYSQIVNDFQKGDIAEGYSVSREKKESFPLTVTSAQKNPTAFYLCASSDRATNEKLFFGSGTQLSVL.

This clone was seen a handful of times. The V and J genes are TRBV5-1 and TRBJ2-7; 9 positions agree with TRBD1. V shed 4 bases and J 6 bases; nucleotides not matched to a gene: 8. CDR1 and CDR2 from the germline V gene are SGHRS and YFSETQ. CDR3 length equals 14 residues. The CDR3 is CASSHPGTGREQYF. The CDR3 nucleotides read TGCGCCAGCAGCCATCCGGGGACAGGGCGCGAGCAGTACTTC. Together with reference TRBV5-1 and TRBJ2-7, the CDR3 gives the full variable domain: KAGVTQTPRYLIKTRGQQVTLSCSPISGHRSVSWYQQTPGQGLQFLFEYFSETQRNKGNFPGRFSGRQFSNSRSEMNVSTLELGDSALYLCASSHPGTGREQYFGPGTRLTVT.